The clone carrying this TCR beta chain was seen repeatedly, ten times or more. Its specificity is unknown. This record comes from a study of Graves' ophthalmopathy and Graves' hyperthyroidism. Per germline, CDR1 MNHEY and CDR2 SVGAGI. V lost 0 bases, J lost 10 bases, and 10 bases lay in between. The CDR3 totals 14 residues. General observations from the study: Thyroid clonotypes that were expanded above 0.001 frequency mostly also appeared in blood.

As the template, RNA transcripts were used to amplify TCR beta CDR3 regions. The workflow started with a first-round RT-PCR run with HTBI primers and then moved on to a second-round multiplex PCR. One entry per CDR3 protein, called by TCRdb with MiXCR from the multiplex PCR reads. The table has over 450,000 distinct CDR3 sequences, approximately 15% seen once; the top ten hold over 8%. This clonotype originated in a woman in her twenties or thirties with Graves' ophthalmopathy. This chain uses TRBV6-5 with TRBJ1-6; D not certain. Sequencing was carried out using blood. CDR3 nucleotides: TGTGCCAGCAGTTACTCGATCGGGCCCTCACCCCTCCACTTT. This codes for CASSYSIGPSPLHF.